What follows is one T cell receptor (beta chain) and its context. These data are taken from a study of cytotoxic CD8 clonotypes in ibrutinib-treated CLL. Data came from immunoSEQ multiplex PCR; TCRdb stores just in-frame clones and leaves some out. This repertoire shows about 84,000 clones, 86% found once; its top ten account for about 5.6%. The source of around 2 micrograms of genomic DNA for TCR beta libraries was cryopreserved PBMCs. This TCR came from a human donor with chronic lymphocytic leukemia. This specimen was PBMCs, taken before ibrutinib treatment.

CDR3 nucleotides: TGTGCCTGGAGTGACACAGTAAGGAATGAGCAGTTCTTC. Amino acids: CAWSDTVRNEQFF. The rearrangement links TRBV30 to TRBJ2-1; D not certain. The CDR3 contains 13 residues. Trimming removed 1 base at V and 7 bases at J, with 11 bases between. CDR1 GTSNPN and CDR2 SVGIG come from the germline V gene (reference sequence).